This T cell receptor (beta chain) appears in the sequencing data of a study of T cell repertoires in cytomegalovirus infection. Across the whole study: It can be stated that public TCR beta signatures indicated CMV infection as well as a matching HLA type.

CDR1 DFQATT and CDR2 SNEGSKA come from the germline V gene (reference sequence). The CDR3 spans 14 residues. V was cut by 5 bases and J by 10 bases, with 18 bases left in between. Study-wide results and caveats: There were HLA-C-restricted CMV-specific TCR beta clonotypes dominating the ex vivo response.

Comments on this clonotype: What it binds is not known.

TCRdb itself ran the reads through MiXCR, one entry per CDR3 protein. The repertoire has 250,000 to 300,000 distinct CDR3 sequences, roughly 25% of them found once; the top ten carry approximately 13%. The receptor was derived from a human donor in good health (CMV status not recorded). Some clones in this sample may be carry-over from other donors' samples. The specimen was PBMCs. V and J are TRBV20-1 and TRBJ1-6; D unresolved. The CDR3: CSAWPGQTASPLHF. As DNA, the CDR3 is TGCAGTGCTTGGCCGGGCCAAACGGCGTCACCCCTCCACTTT.